The 32 T cell receptor beta chains below come from one sample, sequenced in a study of early stage breast cancer tumors. Sequenced by immunoSEQ multiplex PCR; TCRdb stores in-frame clones only, minus some. The sample contains 9,000 to 10,000 clones, around three fifths of which appear only once. Sequencing was done on a sample of breast tumor tissue. The receptors here all came from a person aged 60 to 70 with breast cancer.

This clone was seen only a few times. This chain uses TRBV6-1 with TRBJ1-4, with no clear D. With 7 bases removed from V and 5 bases from J, the gap between germline ends came to 11 bases. Germline assignment: CDR1 MNHNS and CDR2 SASEGT. The CDR3 sequence is 13 residues long. CDR3 amino acids: CASTRQVNEKLFF. The CDR3 coding sequence is TGTGCCAGCACCAGACAAGTGAATGAAAAACTGTTTTTT.

Only a few counts were recorded for this clone. The V call is TRBV5-1, the J call TRBJ2-5, with TRBD1 as a possible D gene (7 bases). V shed 7 bases and J shed 2 bases, with 18 bases lying between them. The CDR3 loop spans 15 amino acids. The germline CDR1 and CDR2 sequences are SGHRS and YFSETQ. CDR3 in amino acids: CASRRQGGRQETQYF. The DNA for the CDR3 is TGCGCCAGCCGTCGACAGGGTGGGAGGCAAGAGACCCAGTACTTC.

The chain joins TRBV5-1 to TRBJ1-1; TRBD1 is a possible D gene (5 bases). CDR1 is SGHRS and CDR2 is YFSETQ in the germline V gene. There are 13 residues in the CDR3. Trimming removed 4 bases at V and 4 bases at J, with 11 bases between. CDR3 residues: CASSTDRLTEAFF. In nucleotides, the CDR3 is TGCGCCAGCAGCACCGACAGACTCACTGAAGCTTTCTTT.

The CDR3 here is CSAWWGSAFF. CDR3 DNA sequence: TGCAGTGCCTGGTGGGGGAGCGCTTTCTTT. V and J are TRBV20-1 and TRBJ1-1, with D tentatively TRBD1 (5 bases). CDR1 and CDR2 (germline): DFQATT, SNEGSKA (reference sequence). Trimming pared 6 bases from V and 11 bases from J, leaving 13 bases between. CDR3 length: 10 amino acids.

The chain recombines TRBV28 with TRBJ1-2, with no clear D. The CDR3 is 15 amino acids. Trimming left V 5 bases short and J 0 bases short, with 13 bases between. The germline V gene encodes CDR1 MDHEN and CDR2 SYDVKM. The DNA of the CDR3 is TGTGCCAGCAGTATTGGAGGGCTATCTAACTATGGCTACACCTTC. Translating gives CASSIGGLSNYGYTF.

The V and J genes are TRBV19 and TRBJ2-3, with 10 bases fitting TRBD1. The CDR3 is 15 residues long. Germline V gene sequence: CDR1 LNHDA, CDR2 SQIVND (reference sequence). Trimming cost V 1 base and J 5 bases; bases outside gene matches: 3. CDR3 DNA sequence: TGTGCCAGTAGTATAGGACAGGGGGCTGTAGATACGCAGTATTTT. Its protein is CASSIGQGAVDTQYF.

The V and J genes are TRBV19 and TRBJ1-1, with D hard to call. The germline CDR1 and CDR2 sequences are LNHDA and SQIVND (reference sequence). Trimming left V 4 bases short and J 1 base short, with 7 bases between. The CDR3 totals 13 residues. CDR3 sequence reads: CASSTWGNTEAFF. CDR3 in DNA: TGTGCCAGTAGTACCTGGGGGAACACTGAAGCTTTCTTT.

Only a few counts were recorded for this clone. The chain uses TRBV4-1 and TRBJ2-3, with D possibly being TRBD1 (7 bases). Germline CDR1 is MGHRA and CDR2 is YSYEKL. The CDR3 is 15 amino acids. V was trimmed by 4 bases and J by 9 bases, leaving 20 bases between them. The CDR3 DNA sequence: TGCGCCAGCAGCCTCGTCCCCCAGGGGGGAACCACGCAGTATTTT. It encodes CASSLVPQGGTTQYF.

This clone came up a few times. V and J are TRBV28 and TRBJ2-7; 10 nucleotides agree with TRBD2. The germline V gene has CDR1 MDHEN and CDR2 SYDVKM. This CDR3 comprises 15 residues. V lost 1 base, J lost 5 bases, and 5 bases stayed unmatched. CDR3: CASSLFSGRVDEQYF. CDR3 DNA: TGTGCCAGCAGTTTATTCAGCGGGAGGGTCGACGAGCAGTACTTC.

The chain couples TRBV2 to TRBJ1-5; tentatively, D is TRBD1 (6 bases). This CDR3 has 13 amino acids. The V end was cut by 5 bases, the J end by 4 bases, with 9 bases between. Germline CDR1 reads SNHLY; CDR2 reads FYNNEI. The CDR3 DNA follows: TGTGCCAGCAGTCCCAGGGGAAATCAGCCCCAGCATTTT. Translation gives CASSPRGNQPQHF.

V and J are TRBV5-1 and TRBJ2-7; 7 bases line up with TRBD2. Germline CDR1 SGHRS, CDR2 YFSETQ. There are 16 residues in the CDR3. Trimming at V came to 7 bases and at J to 6 bases, leaving 19 bases not matched to a gene. The chain's CDR3 is CASSSNNRGGLSEQYF. Here the CDR3 DNA reads TGCGCCAGCTCTTCCAACAATCGGGGAGGGCTTAGCGAGCAGTACTTC.

The rearrangement uses TRBV9 and TRBJ1-2; TRBD1 matches at 11 bases. The CDR3 contains 15 residues. The germline gives CDR1 SGDLS, CDR2 YYNGEE. V shed 0 bases and J 3 bases; nucleotides not matched to a gene: 1. CDR3 nucleotide sequence: TGTGCCAGCAGCGTAGGGGACAGGGGGGACTATGGCTACACCTTC. This gives the protein CASSVGDRGDYGYTF.

The chain couples TRBV7-6 to TRBJ2-2; D is unresolved. The CDR3 has 13 amino acids. Trimming removed 3 bases from V and 4 bases from J, with 6 bases in between. The germline gives CDR1 SGHVS, CDR2 FNYEAQ. As DNA, the CDR3 is TGTGCCAGCAGCTTGCAGATCACCGGGGAGCTGTTTTTT. Protein product: CASSLQITGELFF.

By proportion, this clone is medium-sized (0.01 to 0.1%). The genes are TRBV4-1 and TRBJ1-1; no firm D call. The CDR3 has 15 residues. V shed 1 base and J shed 4 bases, with 13 bases lying between them. CDR1 MGHRA and CDR2 YSYEKL come from the germline V gene. The CDR3 sequence is CASSQAELPGTEAFF. Here the CDR3 DNA reads TGCGCCAGCAGCCAAGCGGAACTACCGGGCACTGAAGCTTTCTTT.

The V call is TRBV6-6, the J call TRBJ2-2; D perhaps matches TRBD1 (8 bases). CDR3 length: 15 residues. V was pared by 6 bases and J by 3 bases, with 14 bases between. Germline lookup yields CDR1 MNHNY and CDR2 SVGAGI (reference sequence). The CDR3 is CASRNTGGDTGELFF. DNA of the CDR3: TGTGCCAGCAGGAATACAGGGGGGGACACCGGGGAGCTGTTTTTT.

This clone showed up just a few times. This sequence joins TRBV6-6 and TRBJ1-2, with TRBD1 matching over 8 bases. The ends lost 6 bases at V and 3 bases at J; junction bases unmatched: 0. This CDR3 is built from 12 residues. Germline lookup yields CDR1 MNHNY and CDR2 SVGAGI (reference sequence). The CDR3 DNA reads TGTGCCAGCAGGACAGGGGACTATGGCTACACCTTC. Its translation: CASRTGDYGYTF.

V and J are TRBV7-8 and TRBJ2-2; 10 bases are shared with TRBD2. This CDR3 has 15 residues. With 10 bases clipped from V and 7 bases from J, the junction kept 12 bases outside the gene matches. CDR1 is SGHVS and CDR2 is FQNEAQ in the germline V gene. The DNA of the CDR3 is TGTGCCAACGCGGGAGCGGGGGGGCCTGGCGGGGAGCTGTTTTTT. It yields the protein CANAGAGGPGGELFF.

This clone was recorded once. This sequence joins TRBV7-2 and TRBJ2-2; TRBD1 matches at 7 bases. V dropped 1 base and J dropped 2; count of bases not matched to a gene: 4. Germline CDR1 and CDR2: SGHTA and FQGNSA. The length of the CDR3 is 16 residues. CDR3 region: CASSLVGGANTGELFF. As DNA, the CDR3 is TGTGCCAGCAGCTTAGTAGGGGGCGCTAACACCGGGGAGCTGTTTTTT.

The J gene is TRBJ1-1, the V gene TRBV18; D gene ambiguous. This CDR3 has 15 residues. With 0 bases removed from V and 5 bases from J, the gap between germline ends came to 13 bases. The germline CDR1 and CDR2 sequences are KGHSH and LQKENI. The CDR3 spells CASSPPGVGGTEAFF. CDR3 nucleotides: TGTGCCAGCTCACCACCCGGGGTGGGTGGGACTGAAGCTTTCTTT.

This clone was detected only once. J is TRBJ2-3 and V is TRBV2; 8 nucleotides agree with TRBD2. CDR1 SNHLY and CDR2 FYNNEI come from the germline V gene. V was pared by 1 base and J by 2 bases, with 5 bases of the junction left unmatched. The CDR3 spans 16 residues. The chain's CDR3 is CASSEEIAGITDTQYF. The CDR3 region has the DNA TGTGCCAGCAGTGAAGAAATAGCGGGGATCACAGATACGCAGTATTTT. Variable domain in full (rest from reference TRBV2 and TRBJ2-3): EPEVTQTPSHQVTQMGQEVILRCVPISNHLYFYWYRQILGQKVEFLVSFYNNEISEKSEIFDDQFSVERPDGSNFTLKIRSTKLEDSAMYFCASSEEIAGITDTQYFGPGTRLTVL.

The chain recombines TRBV2 with TRBJ2-2, with 9 bases that match TRBD1. Germline-derived CDR1 and CDR2 are SNHLY and FYNNEI. V was clipped by 4 bases and J by 4 bases; unmatched bases: 7. The CDR3 loop spans 16 amino acids. CDR3 protein: CASSGGTGIATGELFF. CDR3 coding DNA: TGTGCCAGCAGTGGAGGGACAGGGATTGCCACCGGGGAGCTGTTTTTT.

The chain recombines TRBV9 with TRBJ2-1; tentatively, D is TRBD1 (5 bases). The CDR3 runs 15 residues. The V end lost 0 bases, the J end lost 0 bases, and 7 bases lay between the germline ends. The germline V gene encodes CDR1 SGDLS and CDR2 YYNGEE. CDR3 residues: CASSVEDSSYNEQFF. In nucleotides, the CDR3 is TGTGCCAGCAGCGTAGAAGACAGCTCCTACAATGAGCAGTTCTTC. Full variable domain (missing parts from reference TRBV9 and TRBJ2-1): DSGVTQTPKHLITATGQRVTLRCSPRSGDLSVYWYQQSLDQGLQFLIQYYNGEERAKGNILERFSAQQFPDLHSELNLSSLELGDSALYFCASSVEDSSYNEQFFGPGTRLTVL.

The genes are TRBV11-2 and TRBJ2-7, with D unclear. The CDR3 contains 18 residues. Germline loops: CDR1 SGHAT, CDR2 FQNNGV. Deletions cut 1 base from V and 3 bases from J, with 22 bases between. CDR3 sequence reads: CASSLVSKTNDPHYEQYF. The CDR3 bases are TGTGCCAGCAGCTTAGTTTCCAAAACTAACGACCCCCACTACGAGCAGTACTTC.

The J gene is TRBJ2-4, the V gene TRBV15; TRBD1 aligns across 7 bases. The V gene's germline CDR1 is LNHNV and CDR2 YYDKDF (reference sequence). V lost 2 bases to trimming and J lost 4 bases; unmatched junction nucleotides: 5. The CDR3 has 15 residues. This CDR3 reads CATSRTGQVKNIQYF. For the CDR3, the DNA is TGTGCCACCAGCAGAACCGGACAGGTGAAAAACATTCAGTACTTC.

The chain couples TRBV6-1 to TRBJ1-2; 8 bases map to TRBD1. CDR3 length: 15 amino acids. The trim removed 5 bases at V and 8 bases at J, leaving 13 bases unmatched. CDR1 MNHNS and CDR2 SASEGT come from the germline V gene. The CDR3 protein is CASSSQARTGQGYTF. CDR3 DNA sequence: TGTGCCAGCAGTTCCCAAGCCAGGACAGGGCAAGGCTACACCTTC.

V and J are TRBV28 and TRBJ2-7; TRBD1 might be the D (6 bases). The CDR3 extends over 13 amino acids. Germline V gene lookup returns CDR1 MDHEN and CDR2 SYDVKM. V was trimmed by 7 bases and J by 3 bases, leaving 13 bases between them. The CDR3 DNA is TGTGCCAGCACCTTTACAGGGTACTACGAGCAGTACTTC. Translating it yields CASTFTGYYEQYF.

The chain employs TRBV28 and TRBJ2-7, with 7 bases identical to TRBD2. Trimming at V came to 8 bases and at J to 6 bases, leaving 7 bases not matched to a gene. The CDR3 is made up of 12 amino acids. Germline V gene data show CDR1 as MDHEN and CDR2 as SYDVKM. The CDR3 DNA reads TGTGCCAGCCAGTGGGGGAGGGCCGAGCAGTACTTC. It codes for CASQWGRAEQYF.

The chain couples TRBV5-1 to TRBJ1-4, with 10 bases fitting TRBD1. The V and J ends lost 5 bases and 8 bases, in that order; junction bases with no gene match: 3. The CDR3 runs 13 residues. Germline V gene sequence: CDR1 SGHRS, CDR2 YFSETQ. The CDR3 region has the DNA TGCGCCAGCAGGCGGACAGGGGGAGAAAAACTGTTTTTT. It specifies CASRRTGGEKLFF.

This clone occurred a few times. The chain joins TRBV27 to TRBJ1-5, with D tentatively TRBD1 (6 bases). Germline CDR1 and CDR2: MNHEY and SMNVEV (reference sequence). Trimming removed 2 bases from V and 2 bases from J, with 7 bases in between. This CDR3 comprises 14 residues. The CDR3 sequence is CASSLRTGNQPQHF. In DNA, the CDR3 is TGTGCCAGCAGTTTAAGGACAGGCAATCAGCCCCAGCATTTT.

V gene TRBV6-5 combines with J gene TRBJ2-5, with D unresolved. Trimming pared 6 bases from V and 2 bases from J, leaving 13 bases between. The length of the CDR3 is 14 residues. The germline V gene encodes CDR1 MNHEY and CDR2 SVGAGI. CDR3 protein: CASRTLGTQETQYF. In nucleotides, the CDR3 is TGTGCCAGCAGAACCTTAGGCACTCAAGAGACCCAGTACTTC.

This clone was found a few times. The chain combines TRBV5-1 with TRBJ1-2; TRBD1 is a possible D gene (6 bases). Trimming pared 0 bases from V and 3 bases from J, leaving 9 bases between. In germline, CDR1 is SGHRS, CDR2 YFSETQ. CDR3 length: 14 residues. In DNA, the CDR3 is TGCGCCAGCAGCTTGGAGGACAGCTACTATGGCTACACCTTC. As protein: CASSLEDSYYGYTF.

This clone was observed a few times. The rearrangement uses TRBV19 and TRBJ2-5; perhaps D is TRBD1 or TRBD2 (5 bases each). V lost 4 bases to trimming and J lost 1 base, with 13 bases between them. Per the germline V gene, CDR1 is LNHDA and CDR2 is SQIVND (reference sequence). This CDR3 is built from 15 residues. CDR3 sequence: CASSTLAGAQETQYF. The CDR3 nucleotides read TGTGCCAGTAGTACTTTGGCCGGGGCCCAAGAGACCCAGTACTTC.